Following are 8 T cell receptor beta chains from one sample sequenced in a study of shared clonotypes between healthy human individuals. Assay: immunoSEQ multiplex PCR; the TCRdb copy retains only in-frame clones and omits some. The repertoire holds some 900,000 clones, with less than 85% as singletons. The sample comprised memory CD4+ T cells sorted from blood. The subset denotes: CD45RA-negative fraction. The receptor set was obtained from a man aged 18 to 29 in good health.

The chain has TRBV30 and TRBJ1-6; D not resolved. The CDR3 contains 18 residues. The V end lost 2 bases, the J end lost 0 bases, and 17 bases lay between the germline ends. Germline assignment: CDR1 GTSNPN and CDR2 SVGIG (reference sequence). The CDR3 DNA is TGTGCCTGGAGTCCAACGGGCCCCTCAAACTCCTATAATTCACCCCTCCACTTT. Its protein product is CAWSPTGPSNSYNSPLHF.

The chain combines TRBV2 with TRBJ1-5; D might be TRBD1 (6 bases). Trimming took off 3 bases at V and 2 bases at J, with 14 bases between the two ends. Germline CDR1 SNHLY, CDR2 FYNNEI. This CDR3 spans 16 amino acids. CDR3 coding DNA: TGTGCCAGCAGTGAGAGGGGGTCGAAGGGCAATCAGCCCCAGCATTTT. Its translation is CASSERGSKGNQPQHF.

About this clone itself: Other DNA sequences within the sample encode an identical CDR3. This chain links TRBV9 with TRBJ1-5; 8 nucleotides align to TRBD1. The CDR3 extends over 15 amino acids. Germline CDR1 and CDR2: SGDLS and YYNGEE. Trimming removed 0 bases from V and 3 bases from J; junction bases left unmatched: 2. CDR3 amino acids: CASSVGTGPNQPQHF. Here the CDR3 DNA reads TGTGCCAGCAGCGTAGGGACAGGGCCCAATCAGCCCCAGCATTTT. Full variable domain (missing parts from reference TRBV9 and TRBJ1-5): DSGVTQTPKHLITATGQRVTLRCSPRSGDLSVYWYQQSLDQGLQFLIQYYNGEERAKGNILERFSAQQFPDLHSELNLSSLELGDSALYFCASSVGTGPNQPQHFGDGTRLSIL.

The V and J genes are TRBV29-1 and TRBJ2-3; 11 bases are shared with TRBD1. Germline V gene data show CDR1 as SQVTM and CDR2 as ANQGSEA. V was clipped by 7 bases and J by 5 bases; unmatched bases: 11. The CDR3 spans 15 residues. As DNA, the CDR3 is TGCAGCGCCATAGCCGGGACAGGGGGTGGAGATACGCAGTATTTT. Translation gives CSAIAGTGGGDTQYF.

The chain uses TRBV6-4 and TRBJ1-6; D gene uncertain. In germline, CDR1 is MRHNA, CDR2 SNTAGT. Trimming left V 6 bases short and J 0 bases short, with 9 bases between. The length of the CDR3 is 15 residues. The CDR3 here is CASRTDPSYNSPLHF. For the CDR3, the DNA is TGTGCCAGCAGGACCGACCCCTCCTATAATTCACCCCTCCACTTT.

The gene calls are TRBV5-1 and TRBJ2-3; D unclear. Trimming shortened V by 2 bases and J by 2 bases, and 9 bases separated the two germline ends. In germline, CDR1 is SGHRS, CDR2 YFSETQ. This CDR3 comprises 14 residues. CDR3 residues: CASSLRSFTDTQYF. The CDR3 DNA reads as TGCGCCAGCAGCTTACGCTCTTTCACAGATACGCAGTATTTT.

This clone was found a few times. This chain uses TRBV7-2 with TRBJ1-5, with a weak D call TRBD1 (6 bases). The CDR3 spans 14 residues. From germline, CDR1 is SGHTA and CDR2 FQGNSA. V was clipped by 5 bases and J by 5 bases, with 13 bases between them. CDR3: CASSQPQGHQPQHF. In DNA form, the CDR3 reads TGTGCCAGCAGCCAACCGCAGGGGCATCAGCCCCAGCATTTT.

The chain employs TRBV5-1 and TRBJ2-5; 8 bases align to TRBD2. This CDR3 has 14 amino acids. With 3 bases clipped from V and 5 bases from J, the junction kept 6 bases outside the gene matches. CDR1 and CDR2 (germline): SGHRS, YFSETQ. The chain's CDR3 is CASSSGGAGETQYF. The CDR3 coding sequence is TGCGCCAGCAGCTCCGGGGGGGCCGGGGAGACCCAGTACTTC.